This TCR beta chain is from a study of response to subunit inactivated influenza vaccine. Study-wide points: A suggestion made by the authors is that each seasonal influenza vaccination recruits few new T cells.

The CDR3 loop spans 18 amino acids. Germline CDR1 and CDR2: SGHDT and YYEEEE. J gave up 2 bases and V 3 bases, and 13 bases lay outside the gene matches. The table lists this clonotype with a few counts. Its target is unknown. MiXCR, applied by TCRdb to the RT-PCR reads, yields one record per CDR3 protein. This repertoire shows 800,000 or so distinct CDR3 sequences, roughly 20% found once; its top ten account for roughly 10%. This TCR was sampled from a man aged 45-60 years who received an inactivated influenza vaccine. The sequencing used PBMCs from blood, collected roughly 5 days after vaccination. J is TRBJ1-5 and V is TRBV5-6; 8 bases align to TRBD1. The CDR3 loop is CASSSIRGQGVGNQPQHF. The CDR3 DNA follows: TGTGCCAGCAGCTCTATTAGAGGACAGGGAGTCGGCAATCAGCCCCAGCATTTT.